This T cell receptor beta chain appears in the sequencing data of a study of human T cells and chemical hapten exposure. Background on the study: From small differences in pooled library volume came most of the variation in per-sample TCR yields.

V lost 6 bases, J lost 9 bases, and 21 bases lay in between. This CDR3 is built from 15 residues. CDR1 and CDR2 from the germline V gene are MNHEY and SVGAGI. The time point denotes: healthy volunteer bleed at 6 weeks. Unfractionated whole blood was the source of the extracted total RNA. In the library, unique molecular identifiers were attached to individual cDNA molecules. Original processing methods: 96,000 or so TCRs per sample was the median, with a range of roughly 20,000 to 750,000. Via MiXCR, TCRdb re-called the RACE reads, giving one row per CDR3 protein. The authors' filters were not applied to this entry. The sample records about 77,000 distinct CDR3 sequences, about 9.2% being singletons. Study-wide results and limits: Those TCRs sitting above 1 in 1000 frequency stayed the same with DPC sensitization.

This clonotype was observed at least ten times. Antigen: not known. Sequenced sample: whole blood. The TCR comes from a female donor in good health. Some clones in this sample may be carry-over from other donors' samples. The chain recombines TRBV6-5 with TRBJ2-1; D possibly corresponds to TRBD2 (7 bases). CDR3 sequence (DNA): TGTGCCAGCAGCCCGAGGGGGGGGGTGCTCAGTGAGCAGTTCTTC. As protein: CASSPRGGVLSEQFF.